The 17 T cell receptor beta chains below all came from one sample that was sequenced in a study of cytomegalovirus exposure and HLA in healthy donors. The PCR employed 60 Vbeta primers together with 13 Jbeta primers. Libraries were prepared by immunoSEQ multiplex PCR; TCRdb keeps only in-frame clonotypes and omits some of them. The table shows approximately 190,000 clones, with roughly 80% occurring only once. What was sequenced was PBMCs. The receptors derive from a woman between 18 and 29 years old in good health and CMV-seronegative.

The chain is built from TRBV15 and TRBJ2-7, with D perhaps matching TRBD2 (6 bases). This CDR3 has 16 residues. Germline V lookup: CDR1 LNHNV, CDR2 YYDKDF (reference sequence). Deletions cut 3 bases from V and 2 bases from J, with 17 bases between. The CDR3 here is CATSRVPGTPTYEQYF. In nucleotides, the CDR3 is TGTGCCACCAGCAGGGTCCCCGGGACTCCAACCTACGAGCAGTACTTC. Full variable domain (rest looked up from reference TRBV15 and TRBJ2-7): DAMVIQNPRYQVTQFGKPVTLSCSQTLNHNVMYWYQQKSSQAPKLLFHYYDKDFNNEADTPDNFQSRRPNTSFCFLDIRSPGLGDTAMYLCATSRVPGTPTYEQYFGPGTRLTVT.

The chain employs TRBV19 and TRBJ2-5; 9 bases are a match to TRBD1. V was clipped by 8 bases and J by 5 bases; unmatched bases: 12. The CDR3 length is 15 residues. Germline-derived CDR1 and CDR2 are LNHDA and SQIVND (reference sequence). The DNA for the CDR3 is TGTGCCAGTTCTCTGTCCGGGACAGGGACGGAGACCCAGTACTTC. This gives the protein CASSLSGTGTETQYF.

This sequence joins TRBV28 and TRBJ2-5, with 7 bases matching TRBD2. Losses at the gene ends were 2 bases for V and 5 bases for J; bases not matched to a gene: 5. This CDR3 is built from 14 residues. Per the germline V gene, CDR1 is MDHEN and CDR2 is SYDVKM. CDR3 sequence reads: CASSLERDVETQYF. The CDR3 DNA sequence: TGTGCCAGCAGTTTAGAGCGGGATGTCGAGACCCAGTACTTC.

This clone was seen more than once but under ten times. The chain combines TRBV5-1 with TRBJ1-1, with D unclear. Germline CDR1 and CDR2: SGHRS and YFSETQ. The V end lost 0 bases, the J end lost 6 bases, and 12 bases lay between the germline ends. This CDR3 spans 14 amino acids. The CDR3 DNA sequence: TGCGCCAGCAGCTTGGGGGTAAGGAGGGCTGAAGCTTTCTTT. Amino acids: CASSLGVRRAEAFF. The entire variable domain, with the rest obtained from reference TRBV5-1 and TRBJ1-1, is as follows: KAGVTQTPRYLIKTRGQQVTLSCSPISGHRSVSWYQQTPGQGLQFLFEYFSETQRNKGNFPGRFSGRQFSNSRSEMNVSTLELGDSALYLCASSLGVRRAEAFFGQGTRLTVV.

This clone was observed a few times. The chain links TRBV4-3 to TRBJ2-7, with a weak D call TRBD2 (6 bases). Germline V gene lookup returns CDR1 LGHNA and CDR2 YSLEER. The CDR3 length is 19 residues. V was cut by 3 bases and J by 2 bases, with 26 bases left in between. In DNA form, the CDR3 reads TGCGCCAGCAGCCACTCTCCCGCCGGTGGAAGCGGGCTTACCTACGAGCAGTACTTC. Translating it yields CASSHSPAGGSGLTYEQYF.

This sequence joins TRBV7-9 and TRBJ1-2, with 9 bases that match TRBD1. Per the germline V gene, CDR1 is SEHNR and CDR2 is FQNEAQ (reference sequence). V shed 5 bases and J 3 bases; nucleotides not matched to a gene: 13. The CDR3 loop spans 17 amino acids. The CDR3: CASSRGPQGAPYYGYTF. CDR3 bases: TGTGCCAGCAGCCGAGGCCCACAGGGGGCCCCCTACTATGGCTACACCTTC.

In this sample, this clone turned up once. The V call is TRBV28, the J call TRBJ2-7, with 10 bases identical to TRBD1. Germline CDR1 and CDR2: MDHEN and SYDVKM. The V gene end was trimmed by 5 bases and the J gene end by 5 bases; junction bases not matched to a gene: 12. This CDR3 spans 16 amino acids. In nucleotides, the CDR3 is TGTGCCAGCAGTGGAGCTGGGACAGGGGACTCACACGAGCAGTACTTC. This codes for CASSGAGTGDSHEQYF. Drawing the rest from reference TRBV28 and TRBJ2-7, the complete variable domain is DVKVTQSSRYLVKRTGEKVFLECVQDMDHENMFWYRQDPGLGLRLIYFSYDVKMKEKGDIPEGYSVSREKKERFSLILESASTNQTSMYLCASSGAGTGDSHEQYFGPGTRLTVT.

The CDR3 bases are TGTGCCAGCAGCTTGGTGTCTGGACAGAGCTACGAGCAGTACGTC. Residues: CASSLVSGQSYEQYV. V is TRBV5-8 and J is TRBJ2-7, with D perhaps matching TRBD1 (6 bases). The CDR3 sequence is 15 residues long. Deletions cut 0 bases from V and 3 bases from J, with 13 bases between. From germline, CDR1 is SGHTS and CDR2 YDEGEE.

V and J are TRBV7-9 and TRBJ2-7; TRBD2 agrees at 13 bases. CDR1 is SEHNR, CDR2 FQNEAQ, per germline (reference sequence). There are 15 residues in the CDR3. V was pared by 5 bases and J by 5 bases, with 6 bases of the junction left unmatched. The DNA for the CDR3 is TGTGCCAGCAGCACAGGACTAGCGGGAGTTCACGAGCAGTACTTC. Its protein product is CASSTGLAGVHEQYF. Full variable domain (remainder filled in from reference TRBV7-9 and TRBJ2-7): DTGVSQNPRHKITKRGQNVTFRCDPISEHNRLYWYRQTLGQGPEFLTYFQNEAQLEKSRLLSDRFSAERPKGSFSTLEIQRTEQGDSAMYLCASSTGLAGVHEQYFGPGTRLTVT.

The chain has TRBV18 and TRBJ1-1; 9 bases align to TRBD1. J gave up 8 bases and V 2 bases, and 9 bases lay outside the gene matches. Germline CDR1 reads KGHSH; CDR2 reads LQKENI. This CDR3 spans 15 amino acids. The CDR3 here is CASSPIETGGYEAFF. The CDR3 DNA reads TGTGCCAGCTCACCAATAGAGACAGGGGGTTACGAAGCTTTCTTT.

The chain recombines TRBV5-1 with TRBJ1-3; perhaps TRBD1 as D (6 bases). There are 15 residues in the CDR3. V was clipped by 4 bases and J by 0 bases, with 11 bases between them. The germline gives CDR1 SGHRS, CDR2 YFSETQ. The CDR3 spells CASSKSGDSGNTIYF. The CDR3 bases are TGCGCCAGCAGCAAATCAGGGGACTCTGGAAACACCATATATTTT.

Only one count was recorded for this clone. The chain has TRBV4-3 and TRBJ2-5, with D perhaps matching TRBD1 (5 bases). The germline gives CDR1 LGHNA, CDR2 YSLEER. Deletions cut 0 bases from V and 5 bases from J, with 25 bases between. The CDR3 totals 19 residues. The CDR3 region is CASSQDGVSGVLRGETQYF. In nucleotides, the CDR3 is TGCGCCAGCAGCCAAGATGGGGTTAGTGGCGTGCTAAGGGGTGAGACCCAGTACTTC.

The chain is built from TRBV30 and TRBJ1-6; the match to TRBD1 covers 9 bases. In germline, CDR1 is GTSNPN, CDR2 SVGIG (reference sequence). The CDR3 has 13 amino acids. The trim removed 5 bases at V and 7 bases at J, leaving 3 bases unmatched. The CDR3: CAWAGTGNSPLHF. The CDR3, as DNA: TGTGCCTGGGCCGGGACAGGGAATTCACCCCTCCACTTT.

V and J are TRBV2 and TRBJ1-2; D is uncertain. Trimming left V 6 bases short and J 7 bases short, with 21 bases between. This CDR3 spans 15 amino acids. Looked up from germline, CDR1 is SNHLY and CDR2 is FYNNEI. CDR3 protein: CASRERVLTLGGYTF. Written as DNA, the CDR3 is TGTGCCAGCAGGGAGAGGGTCCTTACTCTGGGTGGCTACACCTTC. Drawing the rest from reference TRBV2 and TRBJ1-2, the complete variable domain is EPEVTQTPSHQVTQMGQEVILRCVPISNHLYFYWYRQILGQKVEFLVSFYNNEISEKSEIFDDQFSVERPDGSNFTLKIRSTKLEDSAMYFCASRERVLTLGGYTFGSGTRLTVV.

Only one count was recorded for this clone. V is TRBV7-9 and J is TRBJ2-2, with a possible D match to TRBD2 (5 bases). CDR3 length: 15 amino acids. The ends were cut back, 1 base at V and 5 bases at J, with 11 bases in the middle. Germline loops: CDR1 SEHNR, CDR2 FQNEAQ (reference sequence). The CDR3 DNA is TGTGCCAGCAGCTTAGGGGAGCAGGTTACCGGGGAGCTGTTTTTT. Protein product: CASSLGEQVTGELFF.

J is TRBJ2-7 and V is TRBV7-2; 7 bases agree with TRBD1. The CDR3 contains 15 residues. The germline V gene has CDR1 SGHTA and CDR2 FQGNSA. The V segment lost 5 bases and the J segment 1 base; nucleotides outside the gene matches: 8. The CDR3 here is CASSPSQTGSYEQYF. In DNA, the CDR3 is TGTGCCAGCAGCCCCTCCCAGACAGGGTCCTACGAGCAGTACTTC.

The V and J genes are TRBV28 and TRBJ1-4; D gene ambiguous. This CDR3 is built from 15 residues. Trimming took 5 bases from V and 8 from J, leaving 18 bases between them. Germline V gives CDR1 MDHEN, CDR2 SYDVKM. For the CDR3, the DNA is TGTGCCAGCAGTCCCAAAGCTGTACCGGGGGAAAAACTGTTTTTT. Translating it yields CASSPKAVPGEKLFF.